A selection of T cell receptor beta chains follows, all from one sample in a study of T-cell reconstitution after alpha-beta-depleted transplantation in children. TCRdb reprocessed the PCR reads via MiXCR and lists one record per CDR3 protein. In the table there are hundreds of thousands of distinct CDR3 sequences, 10% to 15% of which are singletons. The input for sequencing was PBMCs, taken from the stem cell graft. Receptors were obtained from a human donor who donated a stem cell graft to a child with Fanconi anemia. Both conserved end residues are part of each CDR3.

V,CDR3
TRBV30,CARRQGEVTGELFF
TRBV11-2,CASSLVVSGSIYEQYF
TRBV4-3,CASSQDPGFNYGYTF
TRBV7-9,CAGGGTEAFF
TRBV24-1,CATSDRQGQETQYF
TRBV28,CASSTILGYTF
TRBV7-8,CASSAINRDPNYGYTF
TRBV6-2/TRBV6-3,CASTLTGHGADTQYF
TRBV13,CASSYDWGEAFF
TRBV5-5,CASSRVVRGNYGYTF
TRBV12-3/TRBV12-4,CASSSPGRGYTEAFF
TRBV5-1,CASSLQGVESGELFF
TRBV5-1,CASSLDQGAITEAFF
TRBV5-1,CASSDAGTGNVLTF
TRBV18,CASSPSQGIGGINQPQHF
TRBV2,CASSESRGEGYTF
TRBV12-3/TRBV12-4,CASSLYGSGYTF
TRBV18,CASSPLPTSGAFYEQYF
TRBV18,CASSPGQELFYGYTF
TRBV10-3,CAISGTGVEAFF
TRBV6-5,CASSYEGVSGNTIYF
TRBV20-1,CSASTGRTEAFF
TRBV2,CASSPQQGEQFF
TRBV5-1,CASSLAGQGGDTQYF
TRBV11-2,CASSLTGSPLHF
TRBV5-8,CASSRQGSTQPQHF
TRBV29-1,CSVWDGDTEAFF
TRBV7-9,CASGSSGDEQFF
TRBV5-1,CASSPREAGSNEQFF
TRBV5-1,CASSLAHERETQYF
TRBV4-3,CASSQGEAGAYTGELFF
TRBV12-3/TRBV12-4,CASSLGARREKPQHF
TRBV15,CATTPIASGANVLTF